The 8 T cell receptor beta chains listed next were all sequenced from one sample in a study of cytomegalovirus exposure and HLA in healthy donors. Libraries were prepared by immunoSEQ multiplex PCR; TCRdb keeps only in-frame clonotypes and omits some of them. The sample carries hundreds of thousands of clones, around nine tenths recorded once. The specimen sequenced was PBMCs. The receptor set was obtained from a young man in good health and CMV-seronegative.

The J gene is TRBJ2-5, the V gene TRBV7-7; the D is unclear. CDR3 size: 13 residues. Germline V lookup: CDR1 SSHAT, CDR2 FNYEAQ (reference sequence). Trimming removed 4 bases from V and 1 base from J, with 7 bases in between. The CDR3 spells CASSSLPQETQYF. In nucleotides, the CDR3 is TGTGCCAGCAGCTCACTCCCCCAAGAGACCCAGTACTTC. The full variable domain, in which reference TRBV7-7 and TRBJ2-5 provide the parts outside the CDR3, is GAGVSQSPRYKVTKRGQDVTLRCDPISSHATLYWYQQALGQGPEFLTYFNYEAQPDKSGLPSDRFSAERPEGSISTLTIQRTEQRDSAMYRCASSSLPQETQYFGPGTRLLVL.

The chain has TRBV6-1 and TRBJ1-2, with a possible D match to TRBD1 (5 bases). Trimming left V 8 bases short and J 6 bases short, with 13 bases between. Germline assignment: CDR1 MNHNS and CDR2 SASEGT. There are 12 residues in the CDR3. The CDR3 DNA is TGTGCCAGCGCCAGGGTGCGAGATGGCTACACCTTC. Its protein product is CASARVRDGYTF.

The chain uses TRBV18 and TRBJ2-2, with TRBD1 identical over 8 bases. This CDR3 region has 16 residues. CDR1 is KGHSH and CDR2 is LQKENI in the germline V gene. Trimming took 3 bases from V and 1 from J; bases not matched to a gene: 4. The CDR3, as DNA: TGTGCCAGCTCACCCGGACAGGGTGGGAACACCGGGGAGCTGTTTTTT. Protein: CASSPGQGGNTGELFF.

The chain is built from TRBV18 and TRBJ1-1; 11 bases align to TRBD1. The CDR3 totals 14 residues. CDR1 is KGHSH and CDR2 is LQKENI in the germline V gene. The V gene end was trimmed by 3 bases and the J gene end by 8 bases; junction bases not matched to a gene: 5. The CDR3 region is CASSPGTGGVEAFF. In DNA, the CDR3 is TGTGCCAGCTCACCGGGGACAGGGGGAGTAGAAGCTTTCTTT.

This chain links TRBV19 with TRBJ2-1; 9 bases match TRBD2. The CDR3 loop spans 14 amino acids. V shed 3 bases and J 8 bases; nucleotides not matched to a gene: 5. Germline V gene sequence: CDR1 LNHDA, CDR2 SQIVND (reference sequence). The CDR3 DNA reads as TGTGCCAGTAGTATTGGAGCGGGGGGATATGAGCAGTTCTTC. Translation gives CASSIGAGGYEQFF.

The chain combines TRBV28 with TRBJ2-6, with D unresolved. Germline-derived CDR1 and CDR2 are MDHEN and SYDVKM. This CDR3 is built from 15 residues. V shed 5 bases and J shed 0 bases, with 8 bases lying between them. The CDR3 bases are TGTGCCAGCAGTGACACCCACTCTGGGGCCAACGTCCTGACTTTC. Amino acids: CASSDTHSGANVLTF.

A note on this clone: Within the sample, other DNA sequences also encode this same CDR3. V is TRBV5-1 and J is TRBJ2-1; D is perhaps TRBD2 (6 bases). Trimming stripped 4 bases from V and 2 bases from J, with 13 bases between. The length of the CDR3 is 15 residues. CDR1 SGHRS and CDR2 YFSETQ come from the germline V gene. The CDR3 region has the DNA TGCGCCAGCAGCCTAGGAGGGTCGACCTACAATGAGCAGTTCTTC. Residues: CASSLGGSTYNEQFF.

The chain joins TRBV5-1 to TRBJ2-7; tentative D call: TRBD1 (6 bases). V was shortened by 4 bases and J by 6 bases, with 14 bases between the two germline ends. Germline V CDR1 and CDR2: SGHRS, YFSETQ. The CDR3 consists of 13 residues. CDR3 DNA: TGCGCCAGCAGCCCCCAGGGGAGTCGCGAGCAGTACTTC. Translated: CASSPQGSREQYF.